This paragraph covers one T cell receptor (beta chain) sequence. TCRdb itself ran the RT-PCR reads through MiXCR, one entry per CDR3 protein. There are some 150,000 distinct CDR3 sequences in the sample; about a third occur only once, and around 50% lies in the top ten. This sample stems from a study of patients and donors after allogeneic stem cell transplantation. The germline V gene encodes CDR1 SGHNT and CDR2 YENEEA. CDR3 size: 14 residues. The V gene end was trimmed by 6 bases and the J gene end by 5 bases; junction bases not matched to a gene: 2. This chain connects TRBV11-3 to TRBJ2-1, with 12 bases matching TRBD1. Material for sequencing was blood, either unsorted or a sorted T cell fraction (not recorded which). The receptor comes from a human donor who was either an allogeneic HSCT recipient or a stem cell or donor lymphocyte infusion donor (not recorded which). It is not recorded whose cells these are; they may come from a transplant donor. CDR3 region: CASRGDRGHNEQFF. In nucleotides, the CDR3 is TGTGCCAGCAGGGGGGACAGGGGGCACAATGAGCAGTTCTTC.